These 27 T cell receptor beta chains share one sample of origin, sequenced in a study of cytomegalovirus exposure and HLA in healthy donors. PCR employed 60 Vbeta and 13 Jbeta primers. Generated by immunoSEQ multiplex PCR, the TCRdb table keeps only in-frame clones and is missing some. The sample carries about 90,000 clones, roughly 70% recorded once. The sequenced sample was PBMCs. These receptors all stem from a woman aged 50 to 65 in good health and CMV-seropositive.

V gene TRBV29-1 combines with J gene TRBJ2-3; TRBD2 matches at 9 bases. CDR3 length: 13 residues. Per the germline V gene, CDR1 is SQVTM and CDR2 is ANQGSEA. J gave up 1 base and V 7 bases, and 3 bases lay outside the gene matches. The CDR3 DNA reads TGCAGCGGGCGGGAGGGGGGCACAGATACGCAGTATTTT. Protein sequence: CSGREGGTDTQYF.

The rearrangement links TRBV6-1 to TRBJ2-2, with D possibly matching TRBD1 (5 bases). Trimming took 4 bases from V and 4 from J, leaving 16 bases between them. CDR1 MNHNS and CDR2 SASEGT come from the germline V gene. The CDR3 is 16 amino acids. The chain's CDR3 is CASSAQGRASTGELFF. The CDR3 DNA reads TGTGCCAGCAGTGCGCAGGGTAGAGCGTCCACCGGGGAGCTGTTTTTT.

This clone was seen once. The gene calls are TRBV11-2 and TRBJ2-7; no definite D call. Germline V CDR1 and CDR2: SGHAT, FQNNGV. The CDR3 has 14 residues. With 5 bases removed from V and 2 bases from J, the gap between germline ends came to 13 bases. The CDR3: CASSPIQDAYEQYF. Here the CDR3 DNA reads TGTGCCAGCAGCCCGATCCAGGATGCCTACGAGCAGTACTTC.

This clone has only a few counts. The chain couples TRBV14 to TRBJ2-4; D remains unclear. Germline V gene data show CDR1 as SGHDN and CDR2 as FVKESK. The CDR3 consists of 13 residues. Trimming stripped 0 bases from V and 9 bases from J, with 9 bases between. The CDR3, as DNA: TGTGCCAGCAGCCAAGATCGGGTTGGCATTCAGTACTTC. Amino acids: CASSQDRVGIQYF.

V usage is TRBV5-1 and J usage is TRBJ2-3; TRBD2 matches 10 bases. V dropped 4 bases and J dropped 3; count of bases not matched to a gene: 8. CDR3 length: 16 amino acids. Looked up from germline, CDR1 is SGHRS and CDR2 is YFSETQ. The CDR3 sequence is CASSPLVSGRTDTQYF. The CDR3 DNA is TGCGCCAGCAGCCCCCTCGTTAGCGGGAGGACAGATACGCAGTATTTT.

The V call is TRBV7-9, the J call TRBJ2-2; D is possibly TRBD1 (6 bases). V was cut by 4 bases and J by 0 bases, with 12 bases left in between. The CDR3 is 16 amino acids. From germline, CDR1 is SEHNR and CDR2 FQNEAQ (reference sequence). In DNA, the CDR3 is TGTGCCAGCAGCTCCGTACAGGGTACGAACACCGGGGAGCTGTTTTTT. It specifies CASSSVQGTNTGELFF.

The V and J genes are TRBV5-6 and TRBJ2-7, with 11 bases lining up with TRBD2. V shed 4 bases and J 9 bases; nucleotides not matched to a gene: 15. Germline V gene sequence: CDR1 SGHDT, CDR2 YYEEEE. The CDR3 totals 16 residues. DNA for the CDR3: TGTGCCAGCAGCCGAACCCCGACTAGCGGGATACCAGGGCAGTACTTC. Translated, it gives CASSRTPTSGIPGQYF.

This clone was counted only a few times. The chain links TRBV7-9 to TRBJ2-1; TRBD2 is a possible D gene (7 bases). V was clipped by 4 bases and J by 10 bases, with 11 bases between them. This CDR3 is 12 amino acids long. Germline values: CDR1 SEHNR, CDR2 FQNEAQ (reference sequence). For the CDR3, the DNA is TGTGCCAGCAGCTACAGGGAGGGGGAGCAGTTCTTC. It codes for CASSYREGEQFF.

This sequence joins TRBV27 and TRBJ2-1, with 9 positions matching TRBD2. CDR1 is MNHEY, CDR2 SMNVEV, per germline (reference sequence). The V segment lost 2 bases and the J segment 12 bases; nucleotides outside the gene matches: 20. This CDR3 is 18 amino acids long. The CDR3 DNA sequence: TGTGCCAGCAGTTTAATAGTAGGGGGGCTAGCGGGATCGTCCCGGCAGTTCTTC. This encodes CASSLIVGGLAGSSRQFF.

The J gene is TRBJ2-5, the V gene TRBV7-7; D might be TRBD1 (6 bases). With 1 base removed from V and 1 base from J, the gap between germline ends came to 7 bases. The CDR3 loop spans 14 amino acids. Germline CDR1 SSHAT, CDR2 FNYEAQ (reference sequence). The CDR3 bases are TGTGCCAGCAGCTTAGACAGGGCCCAAGAGACCCAGTACTTC. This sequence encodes CASSLDRAQETQYF.

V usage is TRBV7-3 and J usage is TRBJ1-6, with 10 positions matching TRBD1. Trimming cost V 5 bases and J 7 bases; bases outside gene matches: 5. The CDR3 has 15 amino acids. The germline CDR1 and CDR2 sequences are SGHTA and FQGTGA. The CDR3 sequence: CASSPGQGGNSPLHF. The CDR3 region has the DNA TGTGCCAGCAGCCCCGGACAGGGGGGAAATTCACCCCTCCACTTT.

CDR3 nucleotide sequence: TGCGCCAGCAGCCCGGCGGGGGCCCCCACCGGGGAGCTGTTTTTT. This sequence encodes CASSPAGAPTGELFF. The rearrangement joins TRBV5-1 to TRBJ2-2, with D perhaps TRBD2 (7 bases). Germline loops: CDR1 SGHRS, CDR2 YFSETQ. This CDR3 contains 15 residues. Trimming stripped 4 bases from V and 4 bases from J, with 14 bases between.

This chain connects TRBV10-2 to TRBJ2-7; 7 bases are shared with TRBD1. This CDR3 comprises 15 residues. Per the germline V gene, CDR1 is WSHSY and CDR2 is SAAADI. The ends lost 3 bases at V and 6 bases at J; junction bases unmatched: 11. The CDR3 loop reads CASSELWQGVREQYF. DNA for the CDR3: TGCGCCAGCAGTGAACTCTGGCAGGGGGTACGCGAGCAGTACTTC.

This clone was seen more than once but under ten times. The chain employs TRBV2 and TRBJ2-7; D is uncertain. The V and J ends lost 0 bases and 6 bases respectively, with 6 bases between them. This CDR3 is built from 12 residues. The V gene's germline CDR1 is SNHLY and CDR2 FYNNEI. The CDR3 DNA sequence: TGTGCCAGCAGTGAAGCGGCTGGCGAGCAGTACTTC. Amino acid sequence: CASSEAAGEQYF.

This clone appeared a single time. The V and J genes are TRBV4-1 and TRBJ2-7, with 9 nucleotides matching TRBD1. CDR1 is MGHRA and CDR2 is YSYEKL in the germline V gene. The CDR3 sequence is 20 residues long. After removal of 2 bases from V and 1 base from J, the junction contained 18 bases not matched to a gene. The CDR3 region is CASSQLSLPPGQGYSYEQYF. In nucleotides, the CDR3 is TGCGCCAGCAGCCAACTATCCCTCCCCCCGGGACAGGGTTATTCCTACGAGCAGTACTTC.

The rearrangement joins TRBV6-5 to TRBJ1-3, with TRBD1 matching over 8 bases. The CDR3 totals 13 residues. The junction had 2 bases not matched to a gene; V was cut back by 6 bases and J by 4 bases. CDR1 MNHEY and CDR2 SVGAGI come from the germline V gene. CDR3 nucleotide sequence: TGTGCCAGCAGGGACAGGGTAGGAAACACCATATATTTT. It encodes CASRDRVGNTIYF.

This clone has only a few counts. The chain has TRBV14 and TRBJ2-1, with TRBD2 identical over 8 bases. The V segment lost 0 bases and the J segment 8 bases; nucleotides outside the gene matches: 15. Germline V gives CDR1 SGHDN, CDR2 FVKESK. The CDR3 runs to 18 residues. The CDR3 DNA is TGTGCCAGCAGCCAAGACTTACCCGGGACTAGGTGGATAGATGAGCAGTTCTTC. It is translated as CASSQDLPGTRWIDEQFF.

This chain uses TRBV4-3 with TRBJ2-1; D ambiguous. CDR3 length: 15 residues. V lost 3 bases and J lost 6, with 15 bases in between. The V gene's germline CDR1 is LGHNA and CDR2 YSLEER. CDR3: CASSQGTGLGNEQFF. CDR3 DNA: TGCGCCAGCAGCCAGGGTACGGGTTTGGGCAATGAGCAGTTCTTC.

In DNA form, the CDR3 reads TGTGCCAGCAGCTCGCCGGACAGGGCGGGTGGCTACACCTTC. This gives the protein CASSSPDRAGGYTF. The chain is built from TRBV5-8 and TRBJ1-2; 8 bases fit TRBD1. The germline V gene has CDR1 SGHTS and CDR2 YDEGEE. V dropped 3 bases and J dropped 7; count of bases not matched to a gene: 8. The CDR3 is 14 amino acids.

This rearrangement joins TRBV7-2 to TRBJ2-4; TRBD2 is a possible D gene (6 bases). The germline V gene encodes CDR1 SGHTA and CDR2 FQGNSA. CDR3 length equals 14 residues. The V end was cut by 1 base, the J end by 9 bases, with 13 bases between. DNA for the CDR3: TGTGCCAGCAGCTTAGAGGGGCTGGGGGGCATTCAGTACTTC. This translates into CASSLEGLGGIQYF.

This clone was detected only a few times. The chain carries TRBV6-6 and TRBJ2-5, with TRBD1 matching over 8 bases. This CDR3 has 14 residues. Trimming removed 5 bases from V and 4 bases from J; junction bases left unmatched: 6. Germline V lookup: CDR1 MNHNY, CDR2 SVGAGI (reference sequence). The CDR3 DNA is TGTGCCAGCAGTCCCTGGACAGGGTTAGAGACCCAGTACTTC. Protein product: CASSPWTGLETQYF.

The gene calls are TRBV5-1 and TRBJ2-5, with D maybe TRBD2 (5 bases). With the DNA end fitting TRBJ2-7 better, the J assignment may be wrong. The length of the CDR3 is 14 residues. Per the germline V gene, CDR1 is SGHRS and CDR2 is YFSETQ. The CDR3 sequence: CASSLVGDYYEQYF. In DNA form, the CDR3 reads TGCGCCAGCAGCTTGGTTGGAGACTACTACGAGCAGTACTTC.

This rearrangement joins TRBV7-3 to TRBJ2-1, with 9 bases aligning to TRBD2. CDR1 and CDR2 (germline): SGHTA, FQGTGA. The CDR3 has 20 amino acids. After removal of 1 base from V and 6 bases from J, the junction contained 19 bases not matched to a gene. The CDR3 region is CASSLRRGRAGGDPANEQFF. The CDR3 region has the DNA TGTGCCAGCAGCTTAAGGCGGGGACGGGCGGGGGGGGATCCGGCCAATGAGCAGTTCTTC. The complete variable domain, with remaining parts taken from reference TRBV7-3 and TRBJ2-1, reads GAGVSQTPSNKVTEKGKYVELRCDPISGHTALYWYRQSLGQGPEFLIYFQGTGAADDSGLPNDRFFAVRPEGSVSTLKIQRTERGDSAVYLCASSLRRGRAGGDPANEQFFGPGTRLTVL.

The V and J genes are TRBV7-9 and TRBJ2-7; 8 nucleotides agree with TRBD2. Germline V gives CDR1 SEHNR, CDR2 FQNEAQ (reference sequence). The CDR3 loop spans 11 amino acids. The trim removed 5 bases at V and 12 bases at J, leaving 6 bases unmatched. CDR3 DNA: TGTGCCAGCAGCCACGGGGGGGGTTCGTACTTC. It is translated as CASSHGGGSYF.

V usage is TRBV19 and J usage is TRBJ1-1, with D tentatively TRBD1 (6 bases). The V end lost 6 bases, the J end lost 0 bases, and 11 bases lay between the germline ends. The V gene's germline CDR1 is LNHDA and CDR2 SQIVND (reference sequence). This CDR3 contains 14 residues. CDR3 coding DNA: TGTGCCAGTAGCTTAGCAGGGGTGAACACTGAAGCTTTCTTT. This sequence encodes CASSLAGVNTEAFF.

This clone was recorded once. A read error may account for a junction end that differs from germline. This CDR3 reads CSSSSRQGGTSSYEQYF. In DNA, the CDR3 is TGTTCCAGCAGCTCCCGACAGGGAGGAACGAGCTCCTACGAGCAGTACTTC. The chain uses TRBV7-9 and TRBJ2-7; TRBD1 is a possible D gene (7 bases). The CDR3 sequence is 17 residues long. The V gene's germline CDR1 is SEHNR and CDR2 FQNEAQ (reference sequence).

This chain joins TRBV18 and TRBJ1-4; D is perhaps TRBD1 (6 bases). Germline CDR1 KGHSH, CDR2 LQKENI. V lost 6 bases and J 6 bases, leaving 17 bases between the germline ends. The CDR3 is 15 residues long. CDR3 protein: CASSPDSGRDEKLFF. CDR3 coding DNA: TGTGCCAGCTCCCCGGACAGTGGGAGGGATGAAAAACTGTTTTTT.